This TCR beta chain is drawn from a study of beta chain features in type 1 diabetes. This clone was counted a few times. Its antigen is as yet unknown. V shed 0 bases and J shed 7 bases, with 21 bases lying between them. Germline CDR1 reads ENHRY; CDR2 reads SYGVKD. The CDR3 has 17 residues. Broader study findings: It was possible that PCR favored shorter templates, equally so in patients and controls.

Sequenced material consisted of expressed TCRB transcripts (all of the isolated RNA was reverse transcribed). This table comes from immunoSEQ multiplex PCR, and its TCRdb copy is limited to in-frame clones, with some not included. Of about 360,000 clones in the sample, roughly 12% are singletons; the top ten hold around 0.02%. The chain combines TRBV10-3 with TRBJ2-5; a weak D match, TRBD1 (5 bases). The sequenced sample consisted of naive CD4+ T cells from blood. The clonotype comes from a man younger than 35 in good health. DNA for the CDR3: TGTGCCATCAGTGAGTCGAACAGTGGCGGCCCCCAGGGGACCCAGTACTTC. This translates into CAISESNSGGPQGTQYF.